The rows below give T cell receptor beta chains drawn from one sample of a study of T-cell reconstitution after alpha-beta-depleted transplantation in children. TCRdb re-derived calls from the PCR reads in MiXCR, one entry per CDR3 protein. The data contain 600,000 to 700,000 distinct CDR3 sequences, roughly 15% of them singletons. This material consisted of PBMCs from the stem cell graft donor, taken from the stem cell graft. The receptors were gathered from a human donor who donated a stem cell graft to a child with acute myeloid leukemia. Each CDR3 is given with its conserved first and last residue. Each record gives: D gene, clone size, CDR3 length, V gene, J gene, CDR3 protein, CDR3 DNA. The D gene is left open where the match is weak. For some rows the clone size is stated as once, few or many, or as a class when expanded; others skip it.

D: TRBD2; size: .; length: 15; V: TRBV18; J: TRBJ2-5; CDR3: CASSLQAGLTETQYF; DNA: TGTGCCAGCTCCCTCCAGGCGGGACTAACGGAGACCCAGTACTTC
D: TRBD1; size: many; length: 15; V: TRBV12-3/TRBV12-4; J: TRBJ1-5; CDR3: CASTKGQGVNQPQHF; DNA: TGTGCCAGCACCAAGGGACAGGGAGTTAATCAGCCCCAGCATTTT
D: TRBD2; size: few; length: 17; V: TRBV24-1; J: TRBJ2-5; CDR3: CATSEAAGTSGRETQYF; DNA: TGTGCCACCAGTGAAGCCGCCGGGACTAGCGGGCGAGAGACCCAGTACTTC
D: TRBD1; size: .; length: 15; V: TRBV24-1; J: TRBJ1-5; CDR3: CATSLQGLGNQPQHF; DNA: TGTGCCACCAGTTTACAGGGGTTGGGCAACCAGCCCCAGCATTTT
D: .; size: many; length: 15; V: TRBV20-1; J: TRBJ2-3; CDR3: CSARSRDASPDTQYF; DNA: TGCAGTGCTAGATCCCGGGACGCCAGCCCAGATACGCAGTATTTT
D: .; size: .; length: 16; V: TRBV12-3/TRBV12-4; J: TRBJ1-5; CDR3: CASSFGSFFSNQPQHF; DNA: TGTGCCAGCAGTTTCGGGTCCTTCTTTAGCAATCAGCCCCAGCATTTT
D: .; size: .; length: 15; V: TRBV7-2; J: TRBJ2-2; CDR3: CASSFTQGITGELFF; DNA: TGTGCCAGCAGCTTCACACAGGGAATCACCGGGGAGCTGTTTTTT
D: TRBD2; size: many; length: 14; V: TRBV15; J: TRBJ2-5; CDR3: CATSIGLAEETQYF; DNA: TGTGCCACCAGTATCGGACTAGCGGAAGAGACCCAGTACTTC
D: TRBD2; size: few; length: 15; V: TRBV7-2; J: TRBJ2-7; CDR3: CASSRGGLALYEQYF; DNA: TGTGCCAGCAGCCGCGGGGGACTAGCACTCTACGAGCAGTACTTC
D: .; size: few; length: 13; V: TRBV12-5; J: TRBJ1-6; CDR3: CASGAVEGSPLHF; DNA: TGTGCTAGTGGAGCCGTGGAAGGTTCACCCCTCCACTTT
D: .; size: many; length: 14; V: TRBV10-3; J: TRBJ2-7; CDR3: CAIKRSGENYEQYF; DNA: TGTGCCATCAAACGGTCCGGGGAAAACTACGAGCAGTACTTC
D: TRBD1; size: .; length: 15; V: TRBV4-3; J: TRBJ1-1; CDR3: CASSHRTGVNTEAFF; DNA: TGCGCCAGCAGCCATCGGACAGGGGTGAACACTGAAGCTTTCTTT
D: .; size: many; length: 13; V: TRBV7-6; J: TRBJ2-1; CDR3: CASSLGQTNEQFF; DNA: TGTGCCAGCAGCTTAGGGCAGACCAATGAGCAGTTCTTC
D: .; size: many; length: 11; V: TRBV20-1; J: TRBJ1-1; CDR3: CSARWGAEAFF; DNA: TGCAGTGCTAGGTGGGGGGCTGAAGCTTTCTTT
D: TRBD2; size: many; length: 13; V: TRBV20-1; J: TRBJ2-1; CDR3: CSAREGREDEQFF; DNA: TGCAGTGCTCGCGAGGGCCGGGAGGATGAGCAGTTCTTC
D: .; size: many; length: 15; V: TRBV7-2; J: TRBJ2-1; CDR3: CASSLGPSSYNEQFF; DNA: TGTGCCAGCAGCCTAGGGCCGAGCTCCTACAATGAGCAGTTCTTC
D: TRBD2; size: many; length: 17; V: TRBV29-1; J: TRBJ2-2; CDR3: CSVTGLAGGRPTGELFF; DNA: TGCAGCGTGACGGGACTAGCGGGGGGGCGTCCCACCGGGGAGCTGTTTTTT
D: .; size: .; length: 15; V: TRBV20-1; J: TRBJ1-2; CDR3: CSARATRGWTYGYTF; DNA: TGCAGTGCTAGAGCCACGAGGGGGTGGACCTATGGCTACACCTTC
D: TRBD1; size: many; length: 14; V: TRBV20-1; J: TRBJ1-4; CDR3: CSARRDRGNEKLFF; DNA: TGCAGTGCTAGACGGGACAGGGGAAATGAAAAACTGTTTTTT
D: .; size: .; length: 17; V: TRBV7-2; J: TRBJ1-2; CDR3: CASSLAVGKTANYGYTF; DNA: TGTGCCAGCAGCTTAGCGGTGGGGAAAACGGCTAACTATGGCTACACCTTC
D: .; size: many; length: 14; V: TRBV12-3/TRBV12-4; J: TRBJ2-5; CDR3: CASSLAQLEETQYF; DNA: TGTGCCAGCAGTTTAGCGCAACTAGAAGAGACCCAGTACTTC
D: TRBD1; size: once; length: 12; V: TRBV29-1; J: TRBJ1-1; CDR3: CSGDRVNTEAFF; DNA: TGCAGCGGGGACAGGGTGAACACTGAAGCTTTCTTT
D: .; size: .; length: 17; V: TRBV12-3/TRBV12-4; J: TRBJ1-3; CDR3: CASAPIELGNSGNTIYF; DNA: TGTGCCAGCGCCCCAATCGAGTTGGGAAACTCCGGAAACACCATATATTTT
D: .; size: many; length: 17; V: TRBV7-8; J: TRBJ1-2; CDR3: CASSLNPLGRGPHGYTF; DNA: TGTGCCAGCAGCTTAAATCCCTTAGGCCGAGGGCCACATGGCTACACCTTC
D: .; size: many; length: 12; V: TRBV20-1; J: TRBJ2-7; CDR3: CSARSGTHEQYF; DNA: TGCAGTGCTAGATCGGGCACCCACGAGCAGTACTTC
D: .; size: .; length: 15; V: TRBV7-9; J: TRBJ2-3; CDR3: CASSLTESTTDTQYF; DNA: TGTGCCAGCAGCTTAACCGAATCGACTACAGATACGCAGTATTTT
D: .; size: many; length: 14; V: TRBV10-3; J: TRBJ2-5; CDR3: CAISERPVQETQYF; DNA: TGTGCCATCAGTGAAAGGCCGGTCCAAGAGACCCAGTACTTC
D: .; size: many; length: 13; V: TRBV12-3/TRBV12-4; J: TRBJ2-7; CDR3: CASSFGRTYEQYF; DNA: TGTGCCAGCAGTTTCGGCAGGACCTACGAGCAGTACTTC
D: .; size: .; length: 14; V: TRBV5-1; J: TRBJ1-1; CDR3: CASSLADGKAEAFF; DNA: TGCGCCAGCAGCTTGGCCGACGGGAAAGCTGAAGCTTTCTTT
D: TRBD1; size: .; length: 15; V: TRBV7-9; J: TRBJ1-2; CDR3: CASSNSGQGNYGYTF; DNA: TGTGCCAGCAGCAACTCGGGACAGGGAAATTATGGCTACACCTTC
D: TRBD1; size: .; length: 13; V: TRBV4-1; J: TRBJ1-1; CDR3: CASSQDGGQGVIF; DNA: TGCGCCAGCAGCCAAGATGGGGGCCAGGGGGTTATCTTT
D: .; size: many; length: 17; V: TRBV7-2; J: TRBJ2-1; CDR3: CASSSTGDSSSYNEQFF; DNA: TGTGCCAGCAGCTCGACGGGGGATTCAAGCTCCTACAATGAGCAGTTCTTC
D: .; size: many; length: 14; V: TRBV9; J: TRBJ1-1; CDR3: CASSAGWKNTEAFF; DNA: TGTGCCAGCAGCGCCGGGTGGAAGAACACTGAAGCTTTCTTT
D: .; size: .; length: 15; V: TRBV4-2; J: TRBJ1-6; CDR3: CASSLRDIEASALHF; DNA: TGTGCCAGCAGCCTCCGGGACATCGAGGCCTCGGCCCTCCACTTT
D: TRBD2; size: .; length: 16; V: TRBV5-1; J: TRBJ2-5; CDR3: CASSPLSGGPKETQYF; DNA: TGCGCCAGCAGCCCCCTTAGCGGGGGGCCCAAGGAGACCCAGTACTTC
D: .; size: few; length: 13; V: TRBV5-1; J: TRBJ1-3; CDR3: CASSFEPGNTIYF; DNA: TGCGCCAGCAGCTTTGAACCCGGAAACACCATATATTTT
D: TRBD2; size: few; length: 15; V: TRBV9; J: TRBJ2-1; CDR3: CASTRSGDSYNEQFF; DNA: TGTGCCAGCACTCGTAGCGGGGACTCCTACAATGAGCAGTTCTTC
D: TRBD2; size: many; length: 13; V: TRBV29-1; J: TRBJ2-1; CDR3: CSVISGGVNEQFF; DNA: TGCAGCGTCATAAGCGGGGGGGTGAATGAGCAGTTCTTC
D: .; size: many; length: 15; V: TRBV5-1; J: TRBJ2-3; CDR3: CASSSRTGREDTQYF; DNA: TGCGCCAGCAGCTCGCGGACAGGTCGGGAGGATACGCAGTATTTT
D: TRBD2; size: .; length: 17; V: TRBV13; J: TRBJ2-3; CDR3: CASSSDLAGGLGDTQYF; DNA: TGTGCCAGCAGCTCCGATTTAGCGGGGGGGCTTGGAGATACGCAGTATTTT